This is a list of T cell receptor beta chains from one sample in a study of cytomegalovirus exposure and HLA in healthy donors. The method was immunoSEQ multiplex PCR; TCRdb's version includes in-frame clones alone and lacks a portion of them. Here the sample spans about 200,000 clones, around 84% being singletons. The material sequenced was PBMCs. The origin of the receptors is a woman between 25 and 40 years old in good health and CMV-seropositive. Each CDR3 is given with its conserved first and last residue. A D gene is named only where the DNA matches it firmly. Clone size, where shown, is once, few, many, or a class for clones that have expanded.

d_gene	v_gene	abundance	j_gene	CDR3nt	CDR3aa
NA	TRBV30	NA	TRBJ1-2	TGTGCCTGGAGTACCGGTTCTAACTATGGCTACACCTTC	CAWSTGSNYGYTF
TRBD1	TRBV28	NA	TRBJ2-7	TGTGCCAGCGTTTGGGACAGGAATGTCCACGAGCAGTACTTC	CASVWDRNVHEQYF
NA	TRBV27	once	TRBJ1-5	TGTGCCAGCAGACGGACACGAAATCAGCCCCAGCATTTT	CASRRTRNQPQHF
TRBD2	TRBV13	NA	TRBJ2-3	TGTGCCAGCAGCTTAGCTAGCGGGAGGGCAGATACGCAGTATTTT	CASSLASGRADTQYF
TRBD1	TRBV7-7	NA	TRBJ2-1	TGTGCTAGCAGCCAGGACAGGGACAATGAGCAGTTCTTC	CASSQDRDNEQFF
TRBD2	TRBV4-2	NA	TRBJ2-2	TGTGCCAGCAGCCAAGAGAACATAGCGGGCGCGAACACCGGGGAGCTGTTTTTT	CASSQENIAGANTGELFF
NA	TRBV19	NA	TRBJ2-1	TGTGCCAGTAGTATAGGTTCGATCGGTGAGCAGTTCTTC	CASSIGSIGEQFF
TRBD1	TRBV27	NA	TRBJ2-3	TGTGCCAGCAGTCCCTGGGCGGTTACAGGGGTTGGGACAGATACGCAGTATTTT	CASSPWAVTGVGTDTQYF
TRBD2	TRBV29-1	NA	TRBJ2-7	TGCAGCGTTACCAGGACTAGCGGAAACGAGCAGTACTTC	CSVTRTSGNEQYF
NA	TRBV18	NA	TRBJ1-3	TGTGCCAGCTCACTCGGACAGACTGGAAACACCATATATTTT	CASSLGQTGNTIYF
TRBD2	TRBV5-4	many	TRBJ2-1	TGTGCCAGCAGCTTTGACGGACTAGCGGGAGTGGTTATCGATGAGCAGTTCTTC	CASSFDGLAGVVIDEQFF
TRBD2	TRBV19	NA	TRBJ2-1	TGTGCCAGTAGCCCACTAGCGGGAGGATACAATGAGCAGTTCTTC	CASSPLAGGYNEQFF
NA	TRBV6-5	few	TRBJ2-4	TGTGCCAGCAGTACACAGAAAAACATTCAGTACTTC	CASSTQKNIQYF
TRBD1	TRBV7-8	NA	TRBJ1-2	TGTGCCAGCAGCCTTACAGGGGGCTATGGCTACACCTTC	CASSLTGGYGYTF
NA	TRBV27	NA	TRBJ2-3	TGTGCCAGCAGTTTTAGCGTAAACCGTATTACAGATACGCAGTATTTT	CASSFSVNRITDTQYF
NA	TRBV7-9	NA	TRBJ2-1	TGTGCCAGCAGCTTAGTGGGCGGGGGCCCGGGATATACCTACAATGAGCAGTTCTTC	CASSLVGGGPGYTYNEQFF
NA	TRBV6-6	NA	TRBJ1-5	TGTGCCAGCAGTCAGATAAGTGGTCAGCCCCAGCATTTT	CASSQISGQPQHF
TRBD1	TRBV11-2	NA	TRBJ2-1	TGTGCCAGCAGTTCCGACAGGGGCGACAATGAGCAGTTCTTC	CASSSDRGDNEQFF
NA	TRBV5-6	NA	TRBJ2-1	TGTGCCAGCAGCCGTAACAGCAATGAGCAGTTCTTC	CASSRNSNEQFF
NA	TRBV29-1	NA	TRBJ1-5	TGCAGCATCAGAAATAGCAATCAGCCCCAGCATTTT	CSIRNSNQPQHF
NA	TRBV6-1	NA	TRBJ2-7	TGTGCCAGCAGTAGGGGGGGAGGGACCTACGAGCAGTACTTC	CASSRGGGTYEQYF
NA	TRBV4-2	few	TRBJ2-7	TGTGCCAGCAGCCAAGATCTTGGGTGGGAGGTACCCTACGAGCAGTACTTC	CASSQDLGWEVPYEQYF
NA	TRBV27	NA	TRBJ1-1	TGTGCCAGCGGCTTCGGACAACCGAGCACTGAAGCTTTCTTT	CASGFGQPSTEAFF
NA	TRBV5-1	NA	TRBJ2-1	TGCGCCAGCAGCTTCGGGGTAGCAGAAGACAATGAGCAGTTCTTC	CASSFGVAEDNEQFF
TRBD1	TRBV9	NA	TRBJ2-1	TGTGCCAGCAGCGCAGGGGGTAGCTCCTACAATGAGCAGTTCTTC	CASSAGGSSYNEQFF
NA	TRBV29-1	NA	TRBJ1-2	TGCAGCGTTGAAGATCGTCTTTATGGCTACACCTTC	CSVEDRLYGYTF
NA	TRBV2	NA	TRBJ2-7	TGTGCCAGCATCAAAGAAGAGAACAGCTACGAGCAGTACTTC	CASIKEENSYEQYF
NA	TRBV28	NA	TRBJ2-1	TGTGCCAGCAGTTTACCCGGACAGAACAATGAGCAGTTCTTC	CASSLPGQNNEQFF
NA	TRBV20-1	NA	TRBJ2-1	TGCAGTGCCAACCTAATCAATGAGCAGTTCTTC	CSANLINEQFF
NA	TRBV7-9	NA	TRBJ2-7	TGTGCCAGCAGCTCGTTAACAGGGTTCAACGAGCAGTACTTC	CASSSLTGFNEQYF
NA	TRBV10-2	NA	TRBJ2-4	TGCGCCAGCAGTGAGTGGGGCAGCATAGCCAAAAACATTCAGTACTTC	CASSEWGSIAKNIQYF
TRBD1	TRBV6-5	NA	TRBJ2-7	TGTGCCAGCAGTTACTCTGGGACAGGGAATTGGTACGAGCAGTACTTC	CASSYSGTGNWYEQYF
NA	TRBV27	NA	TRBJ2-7	TGTGCCAGCAGTTCCATCTCCTACGAGCAGTACTTC	CASSSISYEQYF
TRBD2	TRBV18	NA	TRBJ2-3	TGTGCCAGCTCACCACCTAGCGGGATCACAGATACGCAGTATTTT	CASSPPSGITDTQYF
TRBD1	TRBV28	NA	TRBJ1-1	TGTGCCAGCAGGCTCCCTCAGGGGGCCGGGGACACTGAAGCTTTCTTT	CASRLPQGAGDTEAFF
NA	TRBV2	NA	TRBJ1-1	TGTGCCAGCAAAAGGGTAGGGGACACTGAAGCTTTCTTT	CASKRVGDTEAFF
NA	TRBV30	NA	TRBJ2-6	TGTGCCTGGAGCCCTTTACTGGGGCCGTCTGTGGCTGGGGCCAACGTCCTGACTTTC	CAWSPLLGPSVAGANVLTF
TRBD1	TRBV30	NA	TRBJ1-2	TGTGCCTGGGGTACAGGGGGCTCTGGCTACACCTTC	CAWGTGGSGYTF
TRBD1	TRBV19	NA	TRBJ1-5	TGTGCCAGTAACCGGGACAGGGGAGCAAATCAGCCCCAGCATTTT	CASNRDRGANQPQHF
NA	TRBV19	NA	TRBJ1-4	TGTGCCAGTAGTAGAAGCAGGGGAATAATGTTTTTT	CASSRSRGIMFF
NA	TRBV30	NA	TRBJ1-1	TGTGCCTGTAGCCCCAATATGAACACTGAAGCTTTCTTT	CACSPNMNTEAFF
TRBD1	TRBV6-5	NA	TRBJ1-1	TGTGCCAGCAGTAGGGACAGGTCAGCGGCTGAAGCTTTCTTT	CASSRDRSAAEAFF
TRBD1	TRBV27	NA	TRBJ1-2	TGTGCCAGCAGGCGTACGGGACAGAAGAATGGCTACACCTTC	CASRRTGQKNGYTF
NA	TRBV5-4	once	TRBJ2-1	TGTGCCAGCAGCTCGCCTAGTAGCCAAGACAATGAGCAGTTCTTC	CASSSPSSQDNEQFF
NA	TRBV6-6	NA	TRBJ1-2	TGTGCCAGCAGTTCCTTCCTCGACGGGTCGGTTGGCTACACCTTC	CASSSFLDGSVGYTF
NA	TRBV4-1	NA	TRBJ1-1	TGCGCCAGCAGCCAAGACAGGGAAGCTTTCTTT	CASSQDREAFF
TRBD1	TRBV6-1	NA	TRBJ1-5	TGTGCCAGCAGTGGGGACAGGGCCCGGCCCCAGCATTTT	CASSGDRARPQHF
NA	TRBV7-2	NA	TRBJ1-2	TGTGCCAGCAGCTTAGCGCTGACGGCTAGAGGCTACACCTTC	CASSLALTARGYTF
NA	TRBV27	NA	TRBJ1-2	TGTGCCAGCTCCCGGACAGCGCCCAACTATGGCTACACCTTC	CASSRTAPNYGYTF
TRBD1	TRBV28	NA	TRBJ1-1	TGTGCCAGCAGTGGGACAGGGGGGGACACTGAAGCTTTCTTT	CASSGTGGDTEAFF
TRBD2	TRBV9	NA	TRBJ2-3	TGTGCCAGCAGCGAGGCCCCAAGGGCTAGCGGGAGTTTAGATACGCAGTATTTT	CASSEAPRASGSLDTQYF
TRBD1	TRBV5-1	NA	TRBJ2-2	TGCGCCAGCAAGGGACAGGGGGACACCGGGGAGCTGTTTTTT	CASKGQGDTGELFF
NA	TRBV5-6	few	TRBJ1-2	TGTGCCAGCAGCTTTTTGGGGGCAGCTCATTATGGCTACACCTTC	CASSFLGAAHYGYTF
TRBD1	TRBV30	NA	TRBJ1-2	TGTGCCTGGAGGCCAGGACAGGGACCTCGATGTGGCTACACCTTC	CAWRPGQGPRCGYTF
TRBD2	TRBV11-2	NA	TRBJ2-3	TGTGCCAGCAGCTTGGGGAGGGGACTACCCACGTATACGCAGTATTTT	CASSLGRGLPTYTQYF
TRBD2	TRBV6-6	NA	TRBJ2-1	TGTGCCAGCAGTTTTAAGACTAGCGGAGTGTACAATGAGCAGTTCTTC	CASSFKTSGVYNEQFF
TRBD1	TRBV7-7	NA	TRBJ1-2	TGTGCTAGCAGCGAACAAACAGGGGCCCCAGGAGATGGCTACACCTTC	CASSEQTGAPGDGYTF
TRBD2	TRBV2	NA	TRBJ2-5	TGTGCCAGCAGTGGCGGGGGAACCGGGGGAGAGACCCAGTACTTC	CASSGGGTGGETQYF
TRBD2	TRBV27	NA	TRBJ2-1	TGTGCCAGCAGTTTAAGGCCCCCATGGAGCGGGAGCTACAATGAGCAGTTCTTC	CASSLRPPWSGSYNEQFF
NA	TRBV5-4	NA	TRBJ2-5	TGTGCCAGCAGCTTCCGGGGGCAAGAGACCCAGTACTTC	CASSFRGQETQYF